The 19 T cell receptor beta chains listed next were all sequenced from one sample in a study of cytotoxic CD8 clonotypes in ibrutinib-treated CLL. The data were produced by immunoSEQ multiplex PCR, yet TCRdb's version contains in-frame clones alone and is incomplete. The data show about 130,000 clones, about 79% seen once. The source was PBMCs, collected after 12 months of ibrutinib treatment. Receptor source: a human donor with chronic lymphocytic leukemia.

The chain has TRBV10-3 and TRBJ1-3; D is ambiguous. Germline CDR1 is ENHRY and CDR2 is SYGVKD. V lost 0 bases to trimming and J lost 3 bases, with 3 bases between them. The CDR3 loop spans 13 amino acids. CDR3 in DNA: TGTGCCATCAGTGAGTCGGATGGAAACACCATATATTTT. The encoded protein is CAISESDGNTIYF.

The chain uses TRBV5-8 and TRBJ2-1; 10 bases match TRBD2. The CDR3 is made up of 20 amino acids. The ends lost 3 bases at V and 4 bases at J; junction bases unmatched: 19. CDR1 and CDR2 (germline): SGHTS, YDEGEE. CDR3 residues: CASSSQGLAGAPIRYNEQFF. As DNA, the CDR3 is TGTGCCAGCAGCTCTCAGGGCCTAGCGGGAGCCCCGATAAGGTACAATGAGCAGTTCTTC.

This clone was found once. The V and J genes are TRBV19 and TRBJ1-1; D perhaps matches TRBD1 (5 bases). The CDR3 covers 15 residues. The V end lost 2 bases, the J end lost 1 base, and 11 bases lay between the germline ends. Germline-derived CDR1 and CDR2 are LNHDA and SQIVND (reference sequence). CDR3 in DNA: TGTGCCAGTAGTATACGGGGGGTAACGAACACTGAAGCTTTCTTT. It translates to CASSIRGVTNTEAFF.

This clone was seen a handful of times. V usage is TRBV7-9 and J usage is TRBJ2-6, with D unclear. The CDR3 length is 14 residues. Deletions cut 3 bases from V and 0 bases from J, with 3 bases between. In germline, CDR1 is SEHNR, CDR2 FQNEAQ (reference sequence). The CDR3 DNA reads TGTGCCAGCAGCTTGAGCTCTGGGGCCAACGTCCTGACTTTC. This codes for CASSLSSGANVLTF.

The rearrangement joins TRBV5-1 to TRBJ2-7; D tentatively fits TRBD1 or TRBD2 (5 bases each). The germline CDR1 and CDR2 sequences are SGHRS and YFSETQ. V was cut by 2 bases and J by 3 bases, with 12 bases left in between. This CDR3 is 14 amino acids long. The CDR3 region has the DNA TGCGCCAGCAGCTTACAGGACTCCTACTACGAGCAGTACTTC. It specifies CASSLQDSYYEQYF. Combining the CDR3 with reference TRBV5-1 and TRBJ2-7 gives the whole variable domain KAGVTQTPRYLIKTRGQQVTLSCSPISGHRSVSWYQQTPGQGLQFLFEYFSETQRNKGNFPGRFSGRQFSNSRSEMNVSTLELGDSALYLCASSLQDSYYEQYFGPGTRLTVT.

V gene TRBV10-1 combines with J gene TRBJ2-3; tentatively, D is TRBD1 or TRBD2 (5 bases each). CDR3 length: 16 amino acids. Germline V gene sequence: CDR1 WNHNN, CDR2 SYGVQD (reference sequence). Trimming shortened V by 4 bases and J by 3 bases, and 17 bases separated the two germline ends. The chain's CDR3 is CASSAGGLDQTDTQYF. The CDR3 coding sequence is TGCGCCAGCAGTGCTGGGGGTCTTGACCAAACAGATACGCAGTATTTT.

DNA for the CDR3: TGTGCCAGCAGTTTAAGCAGGTTCGACGAGCAGTACTTC. Protein sequence: CASSLSRFDEQYF. J is TRBJ2-7 and V is TRBV27; D is unresolved. This CDR3 region has 13 residues. Germline loops: CDR1 MNHEY, CDR2 SMNVEV (reference sequence). Trimming pared 2 bases from V and 5 bases from J, leaving 10 bases between.

The chain recombines TRBV4-1 with TRBJ2-5, with D perhaps TRBD2 (5 bases). Trimming pared 3 bases from V and 5 bases from J, leaving 13 bases between. The V gene's germline CDR1 is MGHRA and CDR2 YSYEKL. There are 14 residues in the CDR3. CDR3 protein: CASSHLGVGETQYF. The CDR3 DNA is TGCGCCAGCAGCCACTTGGGAGTAGGTGAGACCCAGTACTTC.

In this sample, this clone turned up once. The genes are TRBV7-2 and TRBJ2-1; the D is unclear. The germline V and J ends were trimmed by 2 bases and 2 bases, with 7 bases remaining between them. This CDR3 comprises 14 residues. Per germline, CDR1 SGHTA and CDR2 FQGNSA. The CDR3 loop is CASSLRTTYNEQFF. CDR3 bases: TGTGCCAGCAGCTTAAGGACCACCTACAATGAGCAGTTCTTC. Full variable domain (missing parts from reference TRBV7-2 and TRBJ2-1): GAGVSQSPSNKVTEKGKDVELRCDPISGHTALYWYRQSLGQGLEFLIYFQGNSAPDKSGLPSDRFSAERTGGSVSTLTIQRTQQEDSAVYLCASSLRTTYNEQFFGPGTRLTVL.

The table lists this clone with a count of one. This chain links TRBV30 with TRBJ1-5; D is undetermined. Trimming removed 2 bases at V and 6 bases at J, with 14 bases between. This CDR3 comprises 14 residues. Germline V gives CDR1 GTSNPN, CDR2 SVGIG (reference sequence). CDR3 region: CAWSQTGLSQPQHF. Written as DNA, the CDR3 is TGTGCCTGGAGTCAAACGGGGTTAAGTCAGCCCCAGCATTTT.

This clone was seen only once. The V gene is TRBV4-1, the J gene TRBJ1-1; 8 bases map to TRBD1. Germline CDR1 and CDR2: MGHRA and YSYEKL. The trim removed 2 bases at V and 5 bases at J, leaving 7 bases unmatched. This CDR3 spans 15 amino acids. CDR3 protein: CASSQPRTGRTEAFF. The CDR3 coding sequence is TGCGCCAGCAGCCAACCCAGGACAGGGCGAACTGAAGCTTTCTTT.

This clone has only one observation. V and J are TRBV29-1 and TRBJ2-1, with 8 bases that match TRBD2. The CDR3 runs 15 residues. Germline assignment: CDR1 SQVTM and CDR2 ANQGSEA. V was clipped by 2 bases and J by 0 bases; unmatched bases: 3. The CDR3 here is CSVELSGSSYNEQFF. CDR3 sequence (DNA): TGCAGCGTTGAATTGAGCGGGAGCTCCTACAATGAGCAGTTCTTC.

The rearrangement links TRBV19 to TRBJ2-7; D perhaps matches TRBD1 (6 bases). Per the germline V gene, CDR1 is LNHDA and CDR2 is SQIVND (reference sequence). This CDR3 has 13 residues. The ends were cut back, 7 bases at V and 2 bases at J, with 12 bases in the middle. The DNA for the CDR3 is TGTGCCAGTATGGGGACATTGACCTACGAGCAGTACTTC. It specifies CASMGTLTYEQYF.

This clone was observed a single time. This chain joins TRBV6-4 and TRBJ2-2; D is ambiguous. The germline gives CDR1 MRHNA, CDR2 SNTAGT. V shed 6 bases and J shed 0 bases, with 11 bases lying between them. The CDR3 consists of 15 residues. In DNA, the CDR3 is TGTGCCAGCAGACTGAGTGCCTCGAACACCGGGGAGCTGTTTTTT. Encoded protein: CASRLSASNTGELFF.

A remark on this clone: Other DNA sequences of this sample code for an identical CDR3. The J gene is TRBJ2-7, the V gene TRBV29-1, with D tentatively TRBD1 or TRBD2 (6 bases each). This CDR3 spans 12 amino acids. The V gene's germline CDR1 is SQVTM and CDR2 ANQGSEA. V was trimmed by 5 bases and J by 5 bases, leaving 13 bases between them. CDR3 sequence reads: CSVLGGSDEQYF. CDR3 in DNA: TGCAGCGTTTTAGGGGGGTCGGACGAGCAGTACTTC.

The J gene is TRBJ1-2, the V gene TRBV19; 12 bases map to TRBD1. This CDR3 has 16 amino acids. V dropped 3 bases and J dropped 7; count of bases not matched to a gene: 9. Germline CDR1 is LNHDA and CDR2 is SQIVND (reference sequence). CDR3 DNA sequence: TGTGCCAGTAGTATGGGGGACAGGGGGCGGCGAACTGGCTACACCTTC. Amino acids: CASSMGDRGRRTGYTF.

The CDR3 nucleotides are TGTGCCAGCAGCTTTTTCAGGGGTAACACCGGGGAGCTGTTTTTT. Residues: CASSFFRGNTGELFF. V and J are TRBV7-9 and TRBJ2-2, with D tentatively TRBD1 (6 bases). CDR1 SEHNR and CDR2 FQNEAQ come from the germline V gene (reference sequence). There are 15 residues in the CDR3. Trimming removed 3 bases from V and 2 bases from J, with 10 bases in between.

The rearrangement joins TRBV15 to TRBJ2-5; a weak D match, TRBD2 (5 bases). This CDR3 comprises 15 residues. The V end lost 1 base, the J end lost 2 bases, and 11 bases lay between the germline ends. CDR1 is LNHNV and CDR2 is YYDKDF in the germline V gene (reference sequence). The CDR3 spells CATSRGLSPQETQYF. In DNA form, the CDR3 reads TGTGCCACCAGCAGAGGACTATCCCCTCAAGAGACCCAGTACTTC. Full variable domain (outside the CDR3, taken from reference TRBV15 and TRBJ2-5): DAMVIQNPRYQVTQFGKPVTLSCSQTLNHNVMYWYQQKSSQAPKLLFHYYDKDFNNEADTPDNFQSRRPNTSFCFLDIRSPGLGDTAMYLCATSRGLSPQETQYFGPGTRLLVL.

This clone was picked up many times. The chain is built from TRBV15 and TRBJ2-5, with 8 bases that match TRBD1. After removal of 2 bases from V and 4 bases from J, the junction contained 3 bases not matched to a gene. The CDR3 runs to 14 residues. CDR1 is LNHNV, CDR2 YYDKDF, per germline (reference sequence). CDR3 sequence (DNA): TGTGCCACCAGCAGAACAACAGGGGGAGAGACCCAGTACTTC. Amino acid sequence: CATSRTTGGETQYF.